This T cell receptor beta chain was captured by sequencing in a study of cytomegalovirus exposure and HLA in healthy donors. The PCR had 60 Vbeta and 13 Jbeta primers. TCRdb's copy holds only in-frame clones and misses some; the assay was immunoSEQ multiplex PCR. The sample has 170,000 or so clones, around 80% seen once. Per germline, CDR1 MNHEY and CDR2 SMNVEV (reference sequence). V lost 0 bases and J 11 bases, leaving 19 bases between the germline ends. The CDR3 loop spans 16 amino acids. This sequence was found in a male donor in good health and CMV-seropositive. Material for sequencing was PBMCs. This sequence joins TRBV27 and TRBJ2-2, with D possibly being TRBD1 (5 bases). The CDR3 sequence: CASSLSNSGAPRELFF. For the CDR3, the DNA is TGTGCCAGCAGTTTATCTAACTCTGGGGCACCACGAGAGCTGTTTTTT.